Detailed here is one T cell receptor beta chain. Its antigen is not known. Autoimmune disease history or systemic immunosuppression disqualified patients. The CDR3 covers 18 residues. The V and J ends lost 3 bases and 0 bases respectively, with 15 bases between them. Clones were read by immunoSEQ multiplex PCR, and TCRdb kept only the in-frame ones, dropping some. This sample has 45,000 to 50,000 clones, with 85% to 90% found just once. The data were obtained in a study of OX40 agonist ivuxolimab in advanced cancers. Overall study context: The eligibility criteria allowed prior anti-PD-1, anti-PD-L1 or anti-CTLA-4 therapy, and approximately 40% had some.

Regarding the study as a whole: The mean number of expanded clones was higher in CD8+ T cells than in CD4+. Patients with a partial response at 0.1-3.0 mg/kg had among the lowest clonal expansion.

The source is an adult with an advanced solid tumor such as melanoma, head and neck, liver or kidney cancer. The sequenced sample was CD4+ or CD8+ T cells sorted from blood, obtained in a trial of the OX40 agonist ivuxolimab. The chain recombines TRBV23-1 with TRBJ2-6; D is perhaps TRBD1 (6 bases). TRBV23-1 is filed as an ORF, its function uncertain. CDR3: CASSHGQRSSSGANVLTF. In DNA form, the CDR3 reads TGCGCCAGCAGTCACGGACAGAGAAGTTCCTCTGGGGCCAACGTCCTGACTTTC.